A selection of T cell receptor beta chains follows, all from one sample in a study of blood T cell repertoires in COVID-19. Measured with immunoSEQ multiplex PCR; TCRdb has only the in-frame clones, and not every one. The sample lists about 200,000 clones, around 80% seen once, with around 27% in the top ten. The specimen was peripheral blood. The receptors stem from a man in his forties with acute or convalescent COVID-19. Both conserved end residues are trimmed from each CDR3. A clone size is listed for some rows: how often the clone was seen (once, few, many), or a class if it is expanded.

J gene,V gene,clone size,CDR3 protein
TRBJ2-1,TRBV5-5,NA,ASSLGPASYNEQF
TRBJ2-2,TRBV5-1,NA,ASSLTRDYGELF
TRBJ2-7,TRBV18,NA,ASSPPIGTGGYEQY
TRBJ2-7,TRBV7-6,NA,ASSPDRGQRYEQY
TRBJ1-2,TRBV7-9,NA,ASSSPQGADWVGYT
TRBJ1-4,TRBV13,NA,ASSRGHPATNEKLF
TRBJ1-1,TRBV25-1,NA,ASSARGQIPEAF
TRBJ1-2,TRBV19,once,ATSPGRVVHGYT
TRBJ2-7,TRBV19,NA,ASSRGSYEQY
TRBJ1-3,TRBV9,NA,ASSVGQGATIY
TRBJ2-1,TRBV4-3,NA,ASSQTSGSGNEQF
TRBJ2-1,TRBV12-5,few,ASGPGQGRRNEQF
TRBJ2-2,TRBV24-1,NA,ATSDGKQGTGELF
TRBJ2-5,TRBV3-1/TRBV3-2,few,ASSLSGGLQETQY
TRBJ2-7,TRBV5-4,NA,ASSPALLAGHDSEQY
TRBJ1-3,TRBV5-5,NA,ASSRTGTNSGNTIY
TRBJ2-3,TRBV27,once,ASRSTDTQY
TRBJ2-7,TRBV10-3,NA,AINSGQGRDEQY
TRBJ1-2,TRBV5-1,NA,ASSLTDSLIYGYT
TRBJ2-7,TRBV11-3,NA,ASSPGTSGAYEQY
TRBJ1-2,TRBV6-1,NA,ASSESDAFGYT
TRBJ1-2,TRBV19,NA,ASSTRQGWDGYT
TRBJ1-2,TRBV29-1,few,SVGQGGHGYT
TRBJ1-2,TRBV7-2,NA,ASSATQSGTITGYT
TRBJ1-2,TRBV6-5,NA,ASSYRTGLGYT
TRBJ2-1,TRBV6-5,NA,ASSYSTILEDEQF
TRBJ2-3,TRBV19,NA,ASKASRAGGPSSTDTQY
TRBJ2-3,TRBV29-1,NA,SVVGVADTQY
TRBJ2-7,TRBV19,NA,ASSARVEGIYEQY
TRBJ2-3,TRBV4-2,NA,ASSQVITDTQY
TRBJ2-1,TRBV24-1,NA,ATSEDRGKEQF
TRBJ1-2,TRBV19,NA,ASTEDSPSVFGYT
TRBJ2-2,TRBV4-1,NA,ASSLIAGPGTGELF
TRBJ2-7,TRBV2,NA,ASSDRSYEQY
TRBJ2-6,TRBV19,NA,ASSSPGSTGANVLT
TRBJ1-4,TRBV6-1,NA,ASSEVGATNEKLF
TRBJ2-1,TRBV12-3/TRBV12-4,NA,ASTFSAGNEQF
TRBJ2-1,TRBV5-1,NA,ASSPRRGSEGPEQF
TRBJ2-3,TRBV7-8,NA,ATREMGGSTDTQY
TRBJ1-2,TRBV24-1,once,ATSDTDTDYGYT
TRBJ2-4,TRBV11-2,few,ASSLHPRVHIQY
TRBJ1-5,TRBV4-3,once,ASSQGTGSNQPQH
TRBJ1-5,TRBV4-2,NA,ASSQEVSDGGSNQPQH
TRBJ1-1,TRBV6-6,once,ASSSMAGAEAF
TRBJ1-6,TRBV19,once,ASSIPGNPAGSPLH
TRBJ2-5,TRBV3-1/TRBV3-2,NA,ASSQDPRAETQY
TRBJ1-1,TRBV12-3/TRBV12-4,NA,ASSFQGNTEAF
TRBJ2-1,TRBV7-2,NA,ASSWDSVVNEQF
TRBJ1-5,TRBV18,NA,ASSPLAGGSSNQPQH
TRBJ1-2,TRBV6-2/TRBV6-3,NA,ASSYPGQGARYT
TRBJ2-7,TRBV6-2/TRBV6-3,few,ASSDVTSGSHEQY
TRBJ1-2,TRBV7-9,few,ASSFSGQGGGYT
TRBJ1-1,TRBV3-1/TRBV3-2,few,ASSQDVVGGTEAF
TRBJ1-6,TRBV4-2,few,ASSLELGGQSPLH